One and the same sample provided the 15 T cell receptor beta chains below, sequenced in a study of T cells in Graves' hyperthyroidism and ophthalmopathy. Amplified regions were TCR beta CDR3 sequences from RNA transcripts. The HTBI set primed first-round TCR CDR3 RT-PCR. TCRdb used MiXCR to reprocess the multiplex PCR reads, holding one entry per CDR3 protein. The table includes 600,000 to 850,000 distinct CDR3 sequences, around 19% detected once. Sequencing used blood. Receptor source: a woman aged 50 to 60 with Graves' hyperthyroidism that later progressed to Graves' ophthalmopathy.

This clonotype occurred many times. The chain carries TRBV29-1 and TRBJ1-2; D is undetermined. The CDR3 is 13 residues long. Germline values: CDR1 SQVTM, CDR2 ANQGSEA. V was trimmed by 3 bases and J by 1 base, leaving 9 bases between them. The CDR3 spells CSVDPGVNYGYTF. CDR3 nucleotide sequence: TGCAGCGTTGATCCCGGAGTTAACTATGGCTACACCTTC.

This clonotype was counted a few times. This sequence joins TRBV27 and TRBJ1-2; no reliable D call. V was pared by 5 bases and J by 5 bases, with 12 bases between. This CDR3 contains 13 residues. The germline CDR1 and CDR2 sequences are MNHEY and SMNVEV (reference sequence). CDR3 in amino acids: CASSPTEEYGYTF. For the CDR3, the DNA is TGTGCCAGCAGTCCGACGGAGGAGTATGGCTACACCTTC.

This clonotype was recorded many times. The chain is built from TRBV29-1 and TRBJ2-5; TRBD1 matches 7 bases. Trimming took 4 bases from V and 4 from J; bases not matched to a gene: 12. Germline-derived CDR1 and CDR2 are SQVTM and ANQGSEA. The CDR3 loop spans 15 amino acids. The CDR3 region has the DNA TGCAGCGTTGTTTTTCCGAGACAGGGTAGAGAGACCCAGTACTTC. Its protein is CSVVFPRQGRETQYF.

The V and J genes are TRBV20-1 and TRBJ2-2; 14 positions agree with TRBD2. The CDR3 sequence is 15 residues long. V lost 4 bases to trimming and J lost 8 bases; unmatched junction nucleotides: 6. CDR1 and CDR2 (germline): DFQATT, SNEGSKA (reference sequence). As DNA, the CDR3 is TGCAGTGCTAACCGACTAGCGGGGGGGCGAGGGGAGCTGTTTTTT. Translation: CSANRLAGGRGELFF.

This clonotype was found a few times. The CDR3 loop is CASSQRTGDVYSNQPQHF. CDR3 sequence (DNA): TGTGCCAGCAGCCAAAGGACAGGCGACGTTTATAGCAATCAGCCCCAGCATTTT. V gene TRBV14 combines with J gene TRBJ1-5, with TRBD1 identical over 7 bases. Germline V gives CDR1 SGHDN, CDR2 FVKESK. With V trimmed by 2 bases and J by 0 bases, 10 bases remained unmatched. The CDR3 loop spans 18 amino acids.

This clonotype occurred a few times. The chain links TRBV14 to TRBJ2-1, with TRBD2 matching over 12 bases. V shed 0 bases, J shed 9 bases, and the junction held 6 bases outside the gene matches. The CDR3 covers 16 residues. CDR1 is SGHDN, CDR2 FVKESK, per germline. As DNA, the CDR3 is TGTGCCAGCAGCCAAGAGCCTTCTAGCGGGGGGGGTGAGCAGTTCTTC. This codes for CASSQEPSSGGGEQFF.

The chain combines TRBV9 with TRBJ2-5, with 8 bases lining up with TRBD1. Germline assignment: CDR1 SGDLS and CDR2 YYNGEE. V lost 4 bases and J lost 2; bases outside the gene matches: 7. The length of the CDR3 is 15 residues. CDR3 coding DNA: TGTGCCAGCAGCCCAGGGGGCCCGAGACAAGAGACCCAGTACTTC. It is translated as CASSPGGPRQETQYF.

This clonotype showed up many times. This chain connects TRBV18 to TRBJ2-7; TRBD1 or TRBD2 may be the D gene (5 bases each). V lost 2 bases and J lost 0, with 11 bases in between. Germline V lookup: CDR1 KGHSH, CDR2 LQKENI. This CDR3 has 15 amino acids. The DNA for the CDR3 is TGTGCCAGCTCACCAATGGGGGTAAGCTCCTACGAGCAGTACTTC. Amino acids: CASSPMGVSSYEQYF.

In this sample, this clonotype turned up a few times. The V call is TRBV7-9, the J call TRBJ2-3; no reliable D call. Germline assignment: CDR1 SEHNR and CDR2 FQNEAQ (reference sequence). V shed 1 base and J shed 7 bases, with 3 bases lying between them. This CDR3 spans 11 amino acids. This CDR3 is CASSLGYTQYF. CDR3 coding DNA: TGTGCCAGCAGCTTAGGGTATACGCAGTATTTT.

This clonotype was recorded at least ten times. V is TRBV12-3 or TRBV12-4 and J is TRBJ1-2; TRBD1 agrees at 12 bases. V lost 6 bases to trimming and J lost 7 bases; unmatched junction nucleotides: 6. CDR3 length: 14 amino acids. The CDR3 loop reads CASSVGQGALGYTF. The DNA for the CDR3 is TGTGCCAGCAGCGTGGGACAGGGGGCGCTTGGCTACACCTTC.

This clonotype was detected only a few times. A clone one base away is much larger, so this may be a read error. The chain joins TRBV7-6 to TRBJ2-1; D uncertain. The germline V and J ends were trimmed by 0 bases and 8 bases, with 11 bases remaining between them. This CDR3 contains 14 residues. Germline V gives CDR1 SGHVS, CDR2 FNYEAQ. Here the CDR3 reads CASSLAGQYDEQFF. CDR3 DNA sequence: TGTGCCAGCAGCTTAGCAGGGCAGTACGATGAGCAGTTCTTC. The full variable domain, in which reference TRBV7-6 and TRBJ2-1 provide the parts outside the CDR3, is GAGVSQSPRYKVTKRGQDVALRCDPISGHVSLYWYRQALGQGPEFLTYFNYEAQQDKSGLPNDRFSAERPEGSISTLTIQRTEQRDSAMYRCASSLAGQYDEQFFGPGTRLTVL.

This clonotype was seen a few times. This chain links TRBV19 with TRBJ2-7, with a possible D match to TRBD1 (6 bases). V lost 4 bases and J lost 2, with 15 bases in between. The CDR3 sequence is 15 residues long. The germline gives CDR1 LNHDA, CDR2 SQIVND (reference sequence). DNA of the CDR3: TGTGCCAGTAGTACGGAGGACAGACCTGCCTACGAGCAGTACTTC. This gives the protein CASSTEDRPAYEQYF.

Many counts were recorded for this clonotype. V usage is TRBV7-2 and J usage is TRBJ2-3; D call uncertain. Germline CDR1 and CDR2: SGHTA and FQGNSA. With 6 bases removed from V and 8 bases from J, the gap between germline ends came to 15 bases. The CDR3 spans 13 residues. The CDR3 protein is CASSSHVLATQYF. The CDR3 DNA follows: TGTGCCAGCAGTTCCCATGTTCTGGCTACGCAGTATTTT.

A few counts support this clonotype. The chain links TRBV12-5 to TRBJ2-6, with D perhaps matching TRBD1 or TRBD2 (5 bases each). The CDR3 is 15 amino acids. The germline V gene encodes CDR1 LGHNT and CDR2 FRNRAP. The ends were cut back, 5 bases at V and 0 bases at J, with 8 bases in the middle. The DNA of the CDR3 is TGTGCTAGTGGTGTGGGGGTCTCTGGGGCCAACGTCCTGACTTTC. As protein: CASGVGVSGANVLTF.

This clonotype has just a few counts. This chain connects TRBV7-2 to TRBJ2-7; TRBD1 is a possible D gene (5 bases). V was cut by 7 bases and J by 6 bases, with 16 bases left in between. There are 13 residues in the CDR3. Germline lookup yields CDR1 SGHTA and CDR2 FQGNSA. The DNA of the CDR3 is TGTGCCAGCATCCCCCCGTCAGGGCTCGAGCAGTACTTC. This codes for CASIPPSGLEQYF.